The 28 T cell receptor beta chains reported below all come from one sample, sequenced in a study of CD4+ T cells in melanoma. Method: immunoSEQ multiplex PCR; TCRdb's copy keeps in-frame clones and lacks some. In the table there are roughly 12,000 clones, 66% of which are singletons. The sample was cells from a culture (not recorded whether cultured in vitro). The source of these receptors is a human donor with melanoma.

This clone was picked up a small number of times. The chain recombines TRBV19 with TRBJ1-1, with a possible D match to TRBD1 (6 bases). The CDR3 is 16 amino acids. In germline, CDR1 is LNHDA, CDR2 SQIVND (reference sequence). V gave up 4 bases and J gave up 4 bases, with 19 bases separating them. DNA of the CDR3: TGTGCCAGTAGTACCGCGGGGGGGCGTCGGTTCACTGAAGCTTTCTTT. It encodes CASSTAGGRRFTEAFF.

V gene TRBV2 combines with J gene TRBJ1-2; 7 nucleotides agree with TRBD1. J gave up 5 bases and V 10 bases, and 10 bases lay outside the gene matches. Germline CDR1 and CDR2: SNHLY and FYNNEI. This CDR3 contains 13 residues. The CDR3 sequence is CANYRDREYGYTF. The CDR3 bases are TGTGCCAACTACCGGGACAGAGAGTATGGCTACACCTTC.

The chain carries TRBV7-9 and TRBJ1-1; D not resolved. The ends were cut back, 1 base at V and 0 bases at J, with 9 bases in the middle. Germline V gene lookup returns CDR1 SEHNR and CDR2 FQNEAQ (reference sequence). The CDR3 spans 15 residues. As DNA, the CDR3 is TGTGCCAGCAGCTTAGACGGTACAATGAACACTGAAGCTTTCTTT. Encoded protein: CASSLDGTMNTEAFF. The whole variable domain, filled in from reference TRBV7-9 and TRBJ1-1, reads DTGVSQNPRHKITKRGQNVTFRCDPISEHNRLYWYRQTLGQGPEFLTYFQNEAQLEKSRLLSDRFSAERPKGSFSTLEIQRTEQGDSAMYLCASSLDGTMNTEAFFGQGTRLTVV.

J is TRBJ2-6 and V is TRBV30; D not certain. CDR3 length equals 14 residues. The V end was cut by 3 bases, the J end by 4 bases, with 10 bases between. Germline lookup yields CDR1 GTSNPN and CDR2 SVGIG (reference sequence). The CDR3: CAWSVSLGANVLTF. In DNA, the CDR3 is TGTGCCTGGAGCGTCTCTCTGGGGGCCAACGTCCTGACTTTC.

The rearrangement uses TRBV6-5 and TRBJ2-1; D remains ambiguous. CDR3 length: 14 residues. The germline gives CDR1 MNHEY, CDR2 SVGAGI. V was shortened by 8 bases and J by 5 bases, with 16 bases between the two germline ends. The CDR3 loop reads CASAPRTLHNEQFF. As DNA, the CDR3 is TGTGCCAGCGCGCCGAGGACCTTACACAATGAGCAGTTCTTC.

This clone was observed a handful of times. The genes are TRBV10-3 and TRBJ2-7; 8 bases are a match to TRBD1. After removal of 5 bases from V and 2 bases from J, the junction contained 8 bases not matched to a gene. CDR3 length equals 15 residues. Germline V CDR1 and CDR2: ENHRY, SYGVKD. The CDR3 spells CAISRGQGITYEQYF. The CDR3 DNA sequence: TGTGCCATCAGTAGAGGACAGGGTATCACCTACGAGCAGTACTTC.

The gene calls are TRBV5-4 and TRBJ1-2, with a possible D match to TRBD1 (6 bases). The germline V gene has CDR1 SGHNT and CDR2 YYREEE (reference sequence). V lost 3 bases and J lost 7, with 19 bases in between. There are 15 residues in the CDR3. This chain's CDR3 is CASSSKQGTLRGYTF. The CDR3 DNA sequence: TGTGCCAGCAGCTCCAAGCAGGGGACTCTTCGTGGCTACACCTTC.

In its sample, this clone was seen a few times. V and J are TRBV11-2 and TRBJ2-5; no clear D gene. There are 11 residues in the CDR3. V was shortened by 5 bases and J by 4 bases, with 5 bases between the two germline ends. Germline CDR1 and CDR2: SGHAT and FQNNGV. CDR3 protein: CASSPRETQYF. CDR3 nucleotides: TGTGCCAGCAGCCCGCGAGAGACCCAGTACTTC.

The chain joins TRBV6-1 to TRBJ1-1, with D possibly TRBD1 on 5 matching bases. The V and J ends lost 4 bases and 8 bases respectively, with 17 bases between them. The CDR3 consists of 14 residues. Germline CDR1 and CDR2: MNHNS and SASEGT. The CDR3 sequence is CASSAGTANSEAFF. CDR3 sequence (DNA): TGTGCCAGCAGTGCGGGGACCGCGAACTCGGAAGCTTTCTTT.

The rearrangement uses TRBV2 and TRBJ2-3; TRBD2 matches 13 bases. CDR1 is SNHLY, CDR2 FYNNEI, per germline. After removal of 6 bases from V and 2 bases from J, the junction contained 5 bases not matched to a gene. This CDR3 is built from 16 residues. The CDR3 coding sequence is TGTGCCAGCAGCCGGGGACTAGCGGGGTCCACAGATACGCAGTATTTT. This codes for CASSRGLAGSTDTQYF. The whole variable domain, remainder taken from reference TRBV2 and TRBJ2-3, is EPEVTQTPSHQVTQMGQEVILRCVPISNHLYFYWYRQILGQKVEFLVSFYNNEISEKSEIFDDQFSVERPDGSNFTLKIRSTKLEDSAMYFCASSRGLAGSTDTQYFGPGTRLTVL.

There are a few counts of this clone. This chain joins TRBV18 and TRBJ1-1; D might be TRBD1 (5 bases). V lost 0 bases and J lost 6, with 8 bases in between. The CDR3 contains 13 residues. The V gene's germline CDR1 is KGHSH and CDR2 LQKENI. In DNA form, the CDR3 reads TGTGCCAGCTCACCACCGGGGCTCCCTGAAGCTTTCTTT. It is translated as CASSPPGLPEAFF. The variable domain in full, with the rest retrieved from reference TRBV18 and TRBJ1-1, is NAGVMQNPRHLVRRRGQEARLRCSPMKGHSHVYWYRQLPEEGLKFMVYLQKENIIDESGMPKERFSAEFPKEGPSILRIQQVVRGDSAAYFCASSPPGLPEAFFGQGTRLTVV.

J is TRBJ1-1 and V is TRBV5-6; D not resolved. Per germline, CDR1 SGHDT and CDR2 YYEEEE. The CDR3 length is 14 residues. Trimming stripped 4 bases from V and 3 bases from J, with 13 bases between. The CDR3 DNA is TGTGCCAGCAGCCCCGCCCCCGGGGACACTGAAGCTTTCTTT. Translated, it gives CASSPAPGDTEAFF.

The chain recombines TRBV6-1 with TRBJ1-3; no clear D. Trimming took 9 bases from V and 0 from J, leaving 15 bases between them. Germline-derived CDR1 and CDR2 are MNHNS and SASEGT. This CDR3 is built from 15 residues. The CDR3 loop reads CASGLAALSGNTIYF. CDR3 sequence (DNA): TGTGCCAGTGGATTAGCAGCACTCTCTGGAAACACCATATATTTT.

V usage is TRBV18 and J usage is TRBJ2-2, with D uncertain. The CDR3 length is 13 residues. V lost 6 bases and J lost 3, with 8 bases in between. Per germline, CDR1 KGHSH and CDR2 LQKENI. CDR3 nucleotide sequence: TGTGCCAGCTCCCTACAACACACCGGGGAGCTGTTTTTT. Its protein product is CASSLQHTGELFF. The whole variable domain, remainder taken from reference TRBV18 and TRBJ2-2, is NAGVMQNPRHLVRRRGQEARLRCSPMKGHSHVYWYRQLPEEGLKFMVYLQKENIIDESGMPKERFSAEFPKEGPSILRIQQVVRGDSAAYFCASSLQHTGELFFGEGSRLTVL.

This chain joins TRBV30 and TRBJ2-3, with D possibly matching TRBD1 (6 bases). Germline values: CDR1 GTSNPN, CDR2 SVGIG (reference sequence). Trimming shortened V by 5 bases and J by 4 bases, and 16 bases separated the two germline ends. The CDR3 is 14 amino acids. CDR3 DNA: TGTGCCTGGGGTCGGACAGCAACCTCAGATACGCAGTATTTT. The encoded protein is CAWGRTATSDTQYF.

The rearrangement joins TRBV7-8 to TRBJ1-2; TRBD1 might be the D (5 bases). Per the germline V gene, CDR1 is SGHVS and CDR2 is FQNEAQ. The CDR3 length is 14 residues. Trimming pared 1 base from V and 5 bases from J, leaving 11 bases between. CDR3 region: CASSLGGIGYGYTF. In DNA form, the CDR3 reads TGTGCCAGCAGCTTAGGGGGGATCGGATATGGCTACACCTTC.

This chain links TRBV19 with TRBJ1-1; 9 nucleotides match TRBD1. The germline CDR1 and CDR2 sequences are LNHDA and SQIVND (reference sequence). The CDR3 runs to 15 residues. V dropped 2 bases and J dropped 4; count of bases not matched to a gene: 5. The CDR3 region has the DNA TGTGCCAGTAGTATATTGGGGACAGGGAGCACTGAAGCTTTCTTT. Its protein product is CASSILGTGSTEAFF.

DNA for the CDR3: TGTGCCAGCAGCCGGGACAGGGGAAATGAAAAACTGTTTTTT. Translation: CASSRDRGNEKLFF. The chain joins TRBV9 to TRBJ1-4, with TRBD1 matching 10 bases. The germline V gene has CDR1 SGDLS and CDR2 YYNGEE. This CDR3 spans 14 amino acids. V shed 4 bases and J 5 bases; nucleotides not matched to a gene: 2.

This chain uses TRBV6-5 with TRBJ1-2, with D perhaps TRBD1 (6 bases). V dropped 10 bases and J dropped 6 bases, with 21 bases sitting between them. The CDR3 length is 14 residues. CDR1 and CDR2 (germline): MNHEY, SVGAGI. CDR3 sequence (DNA): TGTGCCACCCTCCAAAAGGGGGTACGGGATGGCTACACCTTC. Encoded protein: CATLQKGVRDGYTF.

In this sample, this clone turned up once. This chain links TRBV11-2 with TRBJ2-5; 7 positions agree with TRBD1. V gave up 6 bases and J gave up 5 bases; unmatched junction bases: 12. There are 15 residues in the CDR3. Germline values: CDR1 SGHAT, CDR2 FQNNGV. CDR3 sequence (DNA): TGTGCCAGCAGTCGTCCTACAGGGGTTGGGGAGACCCAGTACTTC. As protein: CASSRPTGVGETQYF.

The chain is built from TRBV2 and TRBJ2-3; 8 nucleotides match TRBD2. The germline V gene encodes CDR1 SNHLY and CDR2 FYNNEI. Unmatched junction bases numbered 3, after V lost 5 bases and J lost 2 bases. There are 14 residues in the CDR3. CDR3 DNA: TGTGCCAGCAGTCGGGGGGGATACACAGATACGCAGTATTTT. The encoded protein is CASSRGGYTDTQYF.

This clone was recorded a few times. At the DNA level, this CDR3 is encoded by other sequences in the same sample as well. This sequence joins TRBV6-1 and TRBJ1-5; 9 nucleotides agree with TRBD1. The CDR3 is 16 amino acids. J was trimmed by 1 base and V by 2 bases; bases with no gene match: 3. Germline V gives CDR1 MNHNS, CDR2 SASEGT. The CDR3 region has the DNA TGTGCCAGCAGTGAAAAAGGACAGGGGAGCAATCAGCCCCAGCATTTT. It codes for CASSEKGQGSNQPQHF.

The chain recombines TRBV20-1 with TRBJ2-7; D is unresolved. CDR1 and CDR2 from the germline V gene are DFQATT and SNEGSKA (reference sequence). The CDR3 totals 11 residues. V was clipped by 6 bases and J by 2 bases, with 8 bases between them. In DNA, the CDR3 is TGCAGTGCAAAGAGAGCCTACGAGCAGTACTTC. This codes for CSAKRAYEQYF.

The CDR3: CASSYRQANTEAFF. The CDR3 DNA is TGTGCCAGCAGCTACCGACAAGCGAACACTGAAGCTTTCTTT. The chain combines TRBV11-3 with TRBJ1-1, with D hard to call. Germline V gene lookup returns CDR1 SGHNT and CDR2 YENEEA. This CDR3 has 14 residues. Between the trimmed V and J ends, which lost 4 bases and 1 base, there was a span of 10 bases.

The V gene is TRBV30, the J gene TRBJ2-6, with 7 bases that match TRBD2. This CDR3 contains 17 residues. The J segment lost 6 bases and the V segment lost 3 bases, leaving 14 bases of the junction unmatched. Looked up from germline, CDR1 is GTSNPN and CDR2 is SVGIG (reference sequence). The CDR3 loop is CAWREWGGRIEANVLTF. The CDR3 bases are TGTGCCTGGAGAGAATGGGGGGGTCGAATTGAGGCCAACGTCCTGACTTTC.

The CDR3 loop reads CASSFPGQMNTEAFF. CDR3 in DNA: TGTGCCAGCAGCTTCCCGGGACAGATGAACACTGAAGCTTTCTTT. The chain uses TRBV5-5 and TRBJ1-1, with 7 bases aligning to TRBD1. The CDR3 totals 15 residues. The junction had 4 bases not matched to a gene; V was cut back by 2 bases and J by 0 bases. Germline V CDR1 and CDR2: SGHKS, YYEKEE (reference sequence). Together with reference TRBV5-5 and TRBJ1-1, the CDR3 gives the full variable domain: DAGVTQSPTHLIKTRGQQVTLRCSPISGHKSVSWYQQVLGQGPQFIFQYYEKEERGRGNFPDRFSARQFPNYSSELNVNALLLGDSALYLCASSFPGQMNTEAFFGQGTRLTVV.

This clone was counted only a few times. V gene TRBV11-1 combines with J gene TRBJ2-7, with D tentatively TRBD1 (6 bases). The CDR3 runs 13 residues. The germline CDR1 and CDR2 sequences are SGHAT and FQDESV (reference sequence). The V end was cut by 6 bases, the J end by 3 bases, with 12 bases between. The CDR3 bases are TGTGCCAGCAGGAAAGACAGGAACTACGAGCAGTACTTC. Its translation: CASRKDRNYEQYF. The complete variable domain, with remaining parts taken from reference TRBV11-1 and TRBJ2-7, reads EAEVAQSPRYKITEKSQAVAFWCDPISGHATLYWYRQILGQGPELLVQFQDESVVDDSQLPKDRFSAERLKGVDSTLKIQPAELGDSAMYLCASRKDRNYEQYFGPGTRLTVT.

This clone was seen only once. V and J are TRBV2 and TRBJ1-5, with a possible D match to TRBD1 (5 bases). This CDR3 region has 15 residues. Germline V gene sequence: CDR1 SNHLY, CDR2 FYNNEI. V lost 1 base, J lost 7 bases, and 14 bases lay in between. The CDR3 region is CASSEVRQGRQPQHF. In DNA, the CDR3 is TGTGCCAGCAGTGAAGTTCGGCAGGGTCGGCAGCCCCAGCATTTT.